This T cell receptor beta chain was found in a study of T cell responses to AZD1222 COVID-19 vaccine. For the study at large: Second doses that came at about 4 or about 12 weeks were put together.

The repertoire was sequenced with immunoSEQ multiplex PCR; TCRdb's copy has only in-frame clones and lacks some. The data hold some 140,000 clones, with roughly 90% observed a single time. Details on this clone: Its antigen is not known.

Points from the study as a whole: The CD4 TCRs associated with vaccination extended across spike and predominated at 160-218 and 743-854. Only five to seven AZD1222 recipients tested seropositive at baseline. Nearly half of the spike-specific TCRs reportedly recognize variant regions that carry no mutations.

This CDR3 is 14 amino acids long. Germline lookup yields CDR1 KGHSH and CDR2 LQKENI. Trimming took 4 bases from V and 6 from J; bases not matched to a gene: 5. The source of this sequence is an adult in good health. Sequenced here: peripheral blood, sampled on day 0 of AZD1222 vaccination. V is TRBV18 and J is TRBJ1-4; 7 positions agree with TRBD1. The CDR3, as DNA: TGTGCCAGCTCACGTGACCAGGGGGATGAAAAACTGTTTTTT. This codes for CASSRDQGDEKLFF.